The 26 T cell receptor beta chains below all came from one sample that was sequenced in a study of T cell responses to AZD1222 COVID-19 vaccine. Data came from immunoSEQ multiplex PCR; TCRdb stores just in-frame clones and leaves some out. The sample yields about 140,000 clones, around 93% seen once. The source material was peripheral blood, sampled on day 0 of AZD1222 vaccination. The origin of the receptors is an adult in good health.

This clone was observed a handful of times. Other nucleotide sequences from this sample produce the same CDR3. The CDR3 loop reads CASSGLLEQYF. In nucleotides, the CDR3 is TGTGCCAGCAGCGGACTCCTCGAGCAGTACTTC. The genes are TRBV9 and TRBJ2-7; no clear D gene. V was pared by 3 bases and J by 6 bases, with 7 bases between. This CDR3 has 11 residues. Germline values: CDR1 SGDLS, CDR2 YYNGEE.

The V gene is TRBV6-2 or TRBV6-3, the J gene TRBJ1-2; maybe TRBD1 (5 bases). Trimming left V 0 bases short and J 7 bases short, with 9 bases between. Germline V gene lookup returns CDR1 MNHEY and CDR2 SVGEGT. The length of the CDR3 is 13 residues. CDR3 DNA sequence: TGTGCCAGCAGTTACTCGTCAGGGAGTGGCTACACCTTC. Translating gives CASSYSSGSGYTF.

The count of this clone is one. The chain joins TRBV29-1 to TRBJ1-2, with 8 positions matching TRBD1. V lost 6 bases to trimming and J lost 1 base; unmatched junction nucleotides: 7. Germline V lookup: CDR1 SQVTM, CDR2 ANQGSEA. This CDR3 is built from 14 residues. CDR3 in amino acids: CSVAQGAINYGYTF. The CDR3 DNA sequence: TGCAGCGTGGCTCAGGGGGCTATTAACTATGGCTACACCTTC.

This chain links TRBV12-5 with TRBJ1-2; TRBD1 aligns across 10 bases. J lost 8 bases, V lost 2 bases, and 2 bases had no gene match. Germline V gene sequence: CDR1 LGHNT, CDR2 FRNRAP. The CDR3 length is 13 residues. CDR3 region: CASGLLTGGGYTF. CDR3 nucleotide sequence: TGTGCTAGTGGTTTGTTGACAGGGGGCGGCTACACCTTC.

This clone was seen just once. The CDR3 loop is CASSPPGARAPDTQYF. The CDR3 bases are TGTGCCAGCTCACCACCGGGAGCCAGGGCTCCAGATACGCAGTATTTT. This chain connects TRBV18 to TRBJ2-3; D is tentatively TRBD1 or TRBD2 (5 bases each). V was trimmed by 0 bases and J by 4 bases, leaving 14 bases between them. Germline V CDR1 and CDR2: KGHSH, LQKENI. This CDR3 has 16 amino acids.

This clone occurred once. This chain uses TRBV3-1 (or the pseudogene TRBV3-2) with TRBJ2-5; TRBD1 aligns across 8 bases. From germline, CDR1 is LGHDT and CDR2 YNNKEL (reference sequence). The CDR3 spans 17 residues. Losses at the gene ends were 0 bases for V and 2 bases for J; bases not matched to a gene: 8. This chain's CDR3 is CASSQERAGGPQETQYF. CDR3 nucleotides: TGTGCCAGCAGCCAAGAGAGAGCAGGGGGCCCTCAAGAGACCCAGTACTTC.

This chain connects TRBV27 to TRBJ2-4; D might be TRBD1 or TRBD2, each matching 5 bases. The CDR3 contains 15 residues. Germline V gene data show CDR1 as MNHEY and CDR2 as SMNVEV (reference sequence). V was trimmed by 4 bases and J by 9 bases, leaving 19 bases between them. The DNA of the CDR3 is TGTGCCAGCAGTTCAGAACAGGTTCGGGGTCCCATTCAGTACTTC. This translates into CASSSEQVRGPIQYF.

The chain has TRBV28 and TRBJ2-7; TRBD2 is a possible D gene (5 bases). CDR3 length: 14 residues. V was shortened by 1 base and J by 5 bases, with 12 bases between the two germline ends. CDR1 and CDR2 from the germline V gene are MDHEN and SYDVKM. The CDR3 loop is CASSLLEGSHEQYF. Written as DNA, the CDR3 is TGTGCCAGCAGTTTATTGGAAGGGAGCCACGAGCAGTACTTC.

The chain is built from TRBV7-9 and TRBJ2-7, with 8 bases that match TRBD1. The germline CDR1 and CDR2 sequences are SEHNR and FQNEAQ (reference sequence). The CDR3 is 12 amino acids. Germline trimming cut 4 bases from V and 9 bases from J; bases unmatched to any gene: 5. The CDR3 DNA is TGTGCCAGCAGCTCTGGACAGGGAACGCAGTACTTC. This gives the protein CASSSGQGTQYF. The full variable domain, rest sourced from reference TRBV7-9 and TRBJ2-7, is DTGVSQNPRHKITKRGQNVTFRCDPISEHNRLYWYRQTLGQGPEFLTYFQNEAQLEKSRLLSDRFSAERPKGSFSTLEIQRTEQGDSAMYLCASSSGQGTQYFGPGTRLTVT.

The rearrangement links TRBV6-5 to TRBJ1-1; D uncertain. Trimming shortened V by 6 bases and J by 0 bases, and 11 bases separated the two germline ends. The CDR3 totals 14 residues. Germline V lookup: CDR1 MNHEY, CDR2 SVGAGI. CDR3 sequence (DNA): TGTGCCAGCAGAAGCCCGGTCCTGAACACTGAAGCTTTCTTT. The encoded protein is CASRSPVLNTEAFF.

The gene calls are TRBV29-1 and TRBJ2-3; TRBD2 might be the D (5 bases). Germline values: CDR1 SQVTM, CDR2 ANQGSEA. The ends were cut back, 3 bases at V and 5 bases at J, with 12 bases in the middle. The CDR3 has 13 amino acids. Written as DNA, the CDR3 is TGCAGCGTTGAGGTGGGAGTTGGAGATACGCAGTATTTT. Translating it yields CSVEVGVGDTQYF.

The chain combines TRBV9 with TRBJ1-2; 7 bases align to TRBD1. Germline CDR1 SGDLS, CDR2 YYNGEE. CDR3 length: 13 amino acids. The V gene end was trimmed by 3 bases and the J gene end by 8 bases; junction bases not matched to a gene: 7. CDR3 protein: CASSERGPGGYTF. CDR3 DNA sequence: TGTGCCAGCAGCGAGAGGGGGCCTGGGGGCTACACCTTC.

This chain connects TRBV4-1 to TRBJ1-2, with D uncertain. The V end lost 0 bases, the J end lost 0 bases, and 5 bases lay between the germline ends. The CDR3 spans 14 residues. Germline values: CDR1 MGHRA, CDR2 YSYEKL. The CDR3 DNA reads as TGCGCCAGCAGCCAAGATTTGGCTAACTATGGCTACACCTTC. This codes for CASSQDLANYGYTF.

The chain combines TRBV2 with TRBJ2-1, with 14 bases identical to TRBD2. Per germline, CDR1 SNHLY and CDR2 FYNNEI. J lost 1 base, V lost 6 bases, and 11 bases had no gene match. CDR3 length: 19 amino acids. CDR3 coding DNA: TGTGCCAGCAGGGTGGGACTAGCGGGGGCAACGTCATCCTACAATGAGCAGTTCTTC. Translated, it gives CASRVGLAGATSSYNEQFF.

The J gene is TRBJ2-1, the V gene TRBV10-3; TRBD1 agrees at 9 bases. The V and J ends lost 0 bases and 8 bases, in that order; junction bases with no gene match: 5. This CDR3 region has 15 residues. The germline V gene has CDR1 ENHRY and CDR2 SYGVKD. The CDR3 protein is CAISESTTGGDEQFF. The DNA of the CDR3 is TGTGCCATCAGTGAGTCGACCACAGGGGGCGATGAGCAGTTCTTC.

The chain couples TRBV29-1 to TRBJ1-2; perhaps TRBD1 as D (6 bases). The CDR3 covers 11 residues. V was shortened by 1 base and J by 7 bases, with 7 bases between the two germline ends. Per the germline V gene, CDR1 is SQVTM and CDR2 is ANQGSEA. In DNA form, the CDR3 reads TGCAGCGTTGAAGCGGACAGTGGCTACACCTTC. It is translated as CSVEADSGYTF.

The chain uses TRBV5-4 and TRBJ1-2; unclear D gene. In germline, CDR1 is SGHNT, CDR2 YYREEE (reference sequence). Trimming stripped 5 bases from V and 6 bases from J, with 14 bases between. CDR3 length equals 13 residues. The CDR3 bases are TGTGCCAGCAGTGGGATAGACGTAAATGGCTACACCTTC. Protein product: CASSGIDVNGYTF.

This sequence joins TRBV11-2 and TRBJ1-1; weak D call: TRBD1 (5 bases). The CDR3 totals 18 residues. V shed 2 bases and J shed 3 bases, with 22 bases lying between them. Germline-derived CDR1 and CDR2 are SGHAT and FQNNGV. CDR3 bases: TGTGCCAGCAGCTTAATGAGGGCGGGTTCTCAAGGGGACACTGAAGCTTTCTTT. Its protein is CASSLMRAGSQGDTEAFF.

The gene calls are TRBV2 and TRBJ1-6; TRBD1 matches 10 bases. CDR1 is SNHLY and CDR2 is FYNNEI in the germline V gene. V was clipped by 2 bases and J by 9 bases; unmatched bases: 4. CDR3 size: 15 residues. CDR3 DNA: TGTGCCAGCAGTGAAAGGACAGGGGGTGGTTCACCCCTCCACTTT. This encodes CASSERTGGGSPLHF. Using reference TRBV2 and TRBJ1-6 for the parts outside the CDR3, the full variable domain is EPEVTQTPSHQVTQMGQEVILRCVPISNHLYFYWYRQILGQKVEFLVSFYNNEISEKSEIFDDQFSVERPDGSNFTLKIRSTKLEDSAMYFCASSERTGGGSPLHFGNGTRLTVT.

The chain employs TRBV7-9 and TRBJ2-3, with TRBD2 matching 13 bases. Trimming cost V 4 bases and J 10 bases; bases outside gene matches: 17. Germline V gene sequence: CDR1 SEHNR, CDR2 FQNEAQ (reference sequence). This CDR3 is built from 18 residues. This CDR3 reads CASSYTTGTSGTPGAQYF. In DNA form, the CDR3 reads TGTGCCAGCAGCTATACCACCGGGACTAGCGGGACCCCGGGGGCGCAGTATTTT. The full variable domain, with the rest looked up from reference TRBV7-9 and TRBJ2-3, is DTGVSQNPRHKITKRGQNVTFRCDPISEHNRLYWYRQTLGQGPEFLTYFQNEAQLEKSRLLSDRFSAERPKGSFSTLEIQRTEQGDSAMYLCASSYTTGTSGTPGAQYFGPGTRLTVL.

The rearrangement links TRBV11-3 to TRBJ1-2; D is uncertain. The V end lost 2 bases, the J end lost 4 bases, and 14 bases lay between the germline ends. The CDR3 length is 15 residues. Germline loops: CDR1 SGHNT, CDR2 YENEEA. CDR3: CASSLNGKTLYGYTF. CDR3 nucleotides: TGTGCCAGCAGCTTAAACGGAAAGACACTCTATGGCTACACCTTC. The full variable domain, completed using reference TRBV11-3 and TRBJ1-2, is EAGVVQSPRYKIIEKKQPVAFWCNPISGHNTLYWYLQNLGQGPELLIRYENEEAVDDSQLPKDRFSAERLKGVDSTLKIQPAELGDSAVYLCASSLNGKTLYGYTFGSGTRLTVV.

This clone was observed a single time. V and J are TRBV18 and TRBJ1-5; D is perhaps TRBD1 (5 bases). The CDR3 consists of 15 residues. The V end lost 3 bases, the J end lost 3 bases, and 12 bases lay between the germline ends. Germline CDR1 reads KGHSH; CDR2 reads LQKENI. This CDR3 reads CASSPGLGDNQPQHF. The DNA for the CDR3 is TGTGCCAGCTCACCGGGGCTGGGAGACAATCAGCCCCAGCATTTT.

The genes are TRBV9 and TRBJ2-3; TRBD2 aligns across 8 bases. Germline loops: CDR1 SGDLS, CDR2 YYNGEE. The junction had 9 bases not matched to a gene; V was cut back by 4 bases and J by 2 bases. This CDR3 is built from 16 residues. The CDR3 reads CASSPQSGSPTDTQYF. In nucleotides, the CDR3 is TGTGCCAGCAGCCCCCAGAGCGGGAGTCCCACAGATACGCAGTATTTT. The whole variable domain, filled in from reference TRBV9 and TRBJ2-3, reads DSGVTQTPKHLITATGQRVTLRCSPRSGDLSVYWYQQSLDQGLQFLIQYYNGEERAKGNILERFSAQQFPDLHSELNLSSLELGDSALYFCASSPQSGSPTDTQYFGPGTRLTVL.

The rearrangement links TRBV5-8 to TRBJ2-1; the D gene is possibly TRBD1 (5 bases). Trimming cost V 10 bases and J 1 base, with 18 bases left between them. Germline-derived CDR1 and CDR2 are SGHTS and YDEGEE. The CDR3 length is 15 residues. CDR3 coding DNA: TGTGCCGATGTAAGACAGTCACAATCCTACAATGAGCAGTTCTTC. This codes for CADVRQSQSYNEQFF.

The J gene is TRBJ1-1, the V gene TRBV7-2; 7 bases line up with TRBD1. Germline assignment: CDR1 SGHTA and CDR2 FQGNSA. This CDR3 spans 15 amino acids. V trimming: 5 bases; J trimming: 4 bases; junction bases outside the gene matches: 10. CDR3 amino acids: CASSKRGGRGTEAFF. In DNA, the CDR3 is TGTGCCAGCAGCAAAAGAGGGGGCCGAGGCACTGAAGCTTTCTTT.

V and J are TRBV6-5 and TRBJ1-1; the match to TRBD1 covers 8 bases. Germline V gives CDR1 MNHEY, CDR2 SVGAGI. Trimming at V came to 2 bases and at J to 11 bases, leaving 7 bases not matched to a gene. The CDR3 contains 13 residues. CDR3 loop: CASSYTQGAGAFF. CDR3 sequence (DNA): TGTGCCAGCAGTTACACTCAGGGGGCTGGCGCTTTCTTT.